This TCR beta chain comes out of a study of blood T cell repertoires in COVID-19. The wider study: Whether acute or convalescent, the COVID-19 samples came from the United States, Italy and Spain. PBMCs, B-cell-depleted T cells, or T cells provided the cDNA or gDNA that made up the material.

Original processing notes: The authors estimated nucleated cell counts from reference gene primer amplification. TCRdb's table, derived via immunoSEQ multiplex PCR, lists solely in-frame clones and lacks some. V and J calls and clone size follow that table, whereas D and trimming were derived from the DNA. This table holds over 90,000 clones, 70% to 90% found once. The TCR was taken from a man aged 50-59 years in a cohort sampled during active COVID-19. Sequencing was done on a sample of peripheral blood.

Here the CDR3 reads CASSVTSASSYEQYF. The CDR3 region has the DNA TGTGCCAGCAGCGTGACTAGCGCCAGCTCCTACGAGCAGTACTTC. This rearrangement joins TRBV2 to TRBJ2-7; 8 bases are shared with TRBD2. The CDR3 spans 15 residues. V dropped 6 bases and J dropped 0; count of bases not matched to a gene: 7. From germline, CDR1 is SNHLY and CDR2 FYNNEI.